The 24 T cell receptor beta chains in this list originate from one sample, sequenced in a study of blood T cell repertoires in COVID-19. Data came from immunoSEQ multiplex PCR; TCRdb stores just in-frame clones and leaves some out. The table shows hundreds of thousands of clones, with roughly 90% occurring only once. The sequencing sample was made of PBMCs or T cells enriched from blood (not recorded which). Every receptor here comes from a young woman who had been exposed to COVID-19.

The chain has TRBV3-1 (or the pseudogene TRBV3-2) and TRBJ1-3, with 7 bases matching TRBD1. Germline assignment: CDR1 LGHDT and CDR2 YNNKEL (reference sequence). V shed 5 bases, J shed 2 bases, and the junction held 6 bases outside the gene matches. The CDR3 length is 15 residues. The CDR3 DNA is TGTGCCAGCAGCTCGATCGACAGGGCTGGAAACACCATATATTTT. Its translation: CASSSIDRAGNTIYF.

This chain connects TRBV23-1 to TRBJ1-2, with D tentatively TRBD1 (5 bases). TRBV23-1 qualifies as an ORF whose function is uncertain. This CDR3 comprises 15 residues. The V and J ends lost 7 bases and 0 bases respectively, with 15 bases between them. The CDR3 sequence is CASTLMGRANYGYTF. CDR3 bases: TGCGCCAGCACTCTAATGGGGCGTGCTAACTATGGCTACACCTTC.

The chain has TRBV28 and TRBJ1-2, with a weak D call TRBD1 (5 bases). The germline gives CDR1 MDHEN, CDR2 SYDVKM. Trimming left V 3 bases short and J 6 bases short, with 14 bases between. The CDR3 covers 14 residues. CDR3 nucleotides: TGTGCCAGCAGTTTCCGGGGCGGCGGGGATGGCTACACCTTC. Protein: CASSFRGGGDGYTF.

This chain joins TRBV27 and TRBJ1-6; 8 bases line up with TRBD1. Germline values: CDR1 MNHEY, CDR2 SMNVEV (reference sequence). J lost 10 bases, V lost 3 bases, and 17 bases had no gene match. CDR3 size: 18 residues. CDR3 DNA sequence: TGTGCCAGCAGTTTTCCCCCCGGACAGGGAGCCTTCGGCTCACCCCTCCACTTT. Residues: CASSFPPGQGAFGSPLHF.

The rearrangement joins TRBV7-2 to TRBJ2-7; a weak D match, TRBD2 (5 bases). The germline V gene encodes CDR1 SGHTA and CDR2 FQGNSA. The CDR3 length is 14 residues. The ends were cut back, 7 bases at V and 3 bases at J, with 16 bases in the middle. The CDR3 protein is CASTFGLAHYEQYF. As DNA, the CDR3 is TGTGCCAGCACCTTTGGACTGGCCCACTACGAGCAGTACTTC. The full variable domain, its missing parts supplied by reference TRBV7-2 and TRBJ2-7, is GAGVSQSPSNKVTEKGKDVELRCDPISGHTALYWYRQSLGQGLEFLIYFQGNSAPDKSGLPSDRFSAERTGGSVSTLTIQRTQQEDSAVYLCASTFGLAHYEQYFGPGTRLTVT.

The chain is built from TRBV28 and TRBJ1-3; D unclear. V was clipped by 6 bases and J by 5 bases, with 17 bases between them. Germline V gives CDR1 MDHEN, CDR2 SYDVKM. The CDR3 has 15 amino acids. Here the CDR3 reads CASSIDQVPRNTIYF. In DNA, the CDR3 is TGTGCCAGCAGCATCGATCAGGTTCCCCGAAACACCATATATTTT.

The DNA for the CDR3 is TGTGCCAGTAGTATAGATGGACAGGGACACAATGAGCAGTTCTTC. Amino acid sequence: CASSIDGQGHNEQFF. The chain joins TRBV19 to TRBJ2-1, with TRBD1 matching 8 bases. The CDR3 runs 15 residues. Germline V gives CDR1 LNHDA, CDR2 SQIVND (reference sequence). The V segment lost 0 bases and the J segment 5 bases; nucleotides outside the gene matches: 3. The full variable domain, completed using reference TRBV19 and TRBJ2-1, is DGGITQSPKYLFRKEGQNVTLSCEQNLNHDAMYWYRQDPGQGLRLIYYSQIVNDFQKGDIAEGYSVSREKKESFPLTVTSAQKNPTAFYLCASSIDGQGHNEQFFGPGTRLTVL.

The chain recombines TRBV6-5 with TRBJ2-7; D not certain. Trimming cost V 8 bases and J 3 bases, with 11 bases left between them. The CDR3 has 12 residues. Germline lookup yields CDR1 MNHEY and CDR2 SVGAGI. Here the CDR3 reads CASSTLGYEQYF. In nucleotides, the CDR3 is TGTGCCAGCTCGACACTGGGCTACGAGCAGTACTTC.

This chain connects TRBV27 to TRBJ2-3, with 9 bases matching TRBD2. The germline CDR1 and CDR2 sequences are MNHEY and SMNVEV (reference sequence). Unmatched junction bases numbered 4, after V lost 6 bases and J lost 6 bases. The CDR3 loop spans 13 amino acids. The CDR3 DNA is TGTGCCAGCAGCCTAGCGGGGCCCGATACGCAGTATTTT. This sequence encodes CASSLAGPDTQYF.

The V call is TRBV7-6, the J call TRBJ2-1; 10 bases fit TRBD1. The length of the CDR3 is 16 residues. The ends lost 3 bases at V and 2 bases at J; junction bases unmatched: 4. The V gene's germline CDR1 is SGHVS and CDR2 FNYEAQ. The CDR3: CASSLTGGETYNEQFF. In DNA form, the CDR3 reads TGTGCCAGCAGCTTGACAGGGGGCGAGACCTACAATGAGCAGTTCTTC.

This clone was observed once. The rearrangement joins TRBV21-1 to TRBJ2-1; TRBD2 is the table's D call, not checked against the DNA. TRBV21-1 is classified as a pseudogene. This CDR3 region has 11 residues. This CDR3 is CASSTIDEQFF. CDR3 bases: TGTGCCAGCAGCACTATCGATGAGCAGTTCTTC.

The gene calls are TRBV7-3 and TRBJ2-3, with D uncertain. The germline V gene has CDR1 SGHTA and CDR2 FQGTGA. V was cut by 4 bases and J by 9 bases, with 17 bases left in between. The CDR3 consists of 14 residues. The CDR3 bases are TGTGCCAGCAGCTATGGTCTACCCGACTCCACGCAGTATTTT. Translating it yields CASSYGLPDSTQYF.

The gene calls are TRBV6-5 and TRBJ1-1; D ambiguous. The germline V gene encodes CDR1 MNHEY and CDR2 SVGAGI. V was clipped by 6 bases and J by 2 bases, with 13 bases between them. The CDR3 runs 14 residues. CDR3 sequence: CASSSEGLNTEAFF. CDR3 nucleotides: TGTGCCAGCAGCTCCGAGGGCCTTAACACTGAAGCTTTCTTT.

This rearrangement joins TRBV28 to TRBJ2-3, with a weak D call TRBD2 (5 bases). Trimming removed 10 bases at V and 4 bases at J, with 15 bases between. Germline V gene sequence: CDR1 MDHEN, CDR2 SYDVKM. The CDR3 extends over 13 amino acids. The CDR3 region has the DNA TGTGCCACCCTCGGCCGGCGGGCAGATACGCAGTATTTT. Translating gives CATLGRRADTQYF.

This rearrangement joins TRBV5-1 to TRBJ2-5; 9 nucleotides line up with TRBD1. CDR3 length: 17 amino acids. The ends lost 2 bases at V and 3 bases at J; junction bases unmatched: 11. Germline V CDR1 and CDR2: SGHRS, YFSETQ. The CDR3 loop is CASSFLGWDREKETQYF. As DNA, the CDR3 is TGCGCCAGCAGCTTCTTGGGGTGGGACAGGGAGAAAGAGACCCAGTACTTC.

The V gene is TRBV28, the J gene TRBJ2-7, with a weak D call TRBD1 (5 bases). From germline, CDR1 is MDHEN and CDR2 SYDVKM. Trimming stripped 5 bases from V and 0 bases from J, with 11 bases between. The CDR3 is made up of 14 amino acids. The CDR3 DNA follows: TGTGCCAGCAGTCCCAGGGTCCCCTCCTACGAGCAGTACTTC. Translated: CASSPRVPSYEQYF.

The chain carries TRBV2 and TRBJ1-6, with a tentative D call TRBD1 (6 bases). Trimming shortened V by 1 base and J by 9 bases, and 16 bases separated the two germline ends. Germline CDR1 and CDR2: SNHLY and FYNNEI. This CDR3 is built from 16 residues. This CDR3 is CASSEGSGRGASPLHF. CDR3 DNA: TGTGCCAGCAGTGAAGGCTCTGGCAGGGGTGCTTCACCCCTCCACTTT.

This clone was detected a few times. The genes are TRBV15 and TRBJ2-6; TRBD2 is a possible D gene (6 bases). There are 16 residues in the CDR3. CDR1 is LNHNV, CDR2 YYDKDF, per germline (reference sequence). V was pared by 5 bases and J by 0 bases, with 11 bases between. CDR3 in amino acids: CATSGQGLSGANVLTF. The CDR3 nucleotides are TGTGCCACCAGCGGGCAGGGACTCTCTGGGGCCAACGTCCTGACTTTC.

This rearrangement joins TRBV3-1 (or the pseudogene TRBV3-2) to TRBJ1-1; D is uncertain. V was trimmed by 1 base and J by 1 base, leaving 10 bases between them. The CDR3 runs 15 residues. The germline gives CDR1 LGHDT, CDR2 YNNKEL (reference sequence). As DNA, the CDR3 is TGTGCCAGCAGCCAAGCGGCCGCAGGGAACACTGAAGCTTTCTTT. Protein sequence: CASSQAAAGNTEAFF.

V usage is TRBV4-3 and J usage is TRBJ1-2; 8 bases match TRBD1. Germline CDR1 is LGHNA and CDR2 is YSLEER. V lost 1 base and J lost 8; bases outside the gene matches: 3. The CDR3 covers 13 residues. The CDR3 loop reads CASSQAGQGGYTF. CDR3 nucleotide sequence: TGCGCCAGCAGCCAAGCTGGACAGGGAGGCTACACCTTC.

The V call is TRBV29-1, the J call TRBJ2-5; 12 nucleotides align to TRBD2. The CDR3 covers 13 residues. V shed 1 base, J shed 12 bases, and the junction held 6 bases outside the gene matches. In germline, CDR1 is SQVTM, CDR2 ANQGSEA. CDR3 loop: CSVEGGASGREYF. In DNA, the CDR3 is TGCAGCGTTGAAGGAGGAGCTAGCGGGAGGGAGTACTTC.

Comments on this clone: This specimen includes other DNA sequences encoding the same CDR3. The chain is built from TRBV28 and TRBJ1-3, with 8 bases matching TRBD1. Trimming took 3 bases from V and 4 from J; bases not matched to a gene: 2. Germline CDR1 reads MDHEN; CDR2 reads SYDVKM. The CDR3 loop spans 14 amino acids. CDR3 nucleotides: TGTGCCAGCAGTTTGACAGGGGCAGGAAACACCATATATTTT. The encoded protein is CASSLTGAGNTIYF.

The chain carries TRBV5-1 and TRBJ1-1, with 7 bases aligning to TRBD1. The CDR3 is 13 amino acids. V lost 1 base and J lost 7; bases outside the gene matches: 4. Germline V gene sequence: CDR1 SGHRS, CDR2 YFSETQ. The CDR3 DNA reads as TGCGCCAGCAGCTTGAGCGCAGGGGGTGAAGCTTTCTTT. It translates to CASSLSAGGEAFF.

The CDR3 DNA reads as TGTGCCAGCGGCGGGGGGATGGGCAATGAGCAGTTCTTC. Protein: CASGGGMGNEQFF. The chain carries TRBV12-3 or TRBV12-4 and TRBJ2-1; TRBD2 matches 8 bases. V lost 8 bases and J lost 6; bases outside the gene matches: 6. There are 13 residues in the CDR3.